Listed below are T cell receptor beta chains from one sample, sequenced in a study of CD8 T cells in Susac syndrome. TCRdb redid the calling of the immunoSEQ multiplex PCR reads with MiXCR, one entry per CDR3 protein. The table shows tens of thousands of distinct CDR3 sequences, with 93% occurring only once. Material: CD8+ T cells from PBMCs. The receptor source for this set is a human donor with multiple sclerosis. CDR3s include the opening cysteine and the closing phenylalanine or tryptophan. The D gene is left open where the match is weak. Size values are once, few and many counts, or a class for expanded clones, and some rows have none.

d_gene | j_gene | v_gene | abundance | CDR3nt | CDR3aa
TRBD1 | TRBJ2-3 | TRBV4-2 | . | TGTGCCAGCAGCCAAGAGAGGGGGCTAGGGGCTTTAGATACGCAGTATTTT | CASSQERGLGALDTQYF
TRBD2 | TRBJ2-5 | TRBV19 | . | TGTGCCAGTAGTATCCTAGCGGGGGTTGAGACCCAGTACTTC | CASSILAGVETQYF
. | TRBJ2-3 | TRBV5-6 | once | TGTGCCAGCAGCTTGGGGTTGTGGGGTCCTATCACAGATACGCAGTATTTT | CASSLGLWGPITDTQYF
. | TRBJ1-1 | TRBV7-9 | . | TGTGCCAGCAGCTTACAATCAGGGGAGGGAACTGAAGCTTTCTTT | CASSLQSGEGTEAFF
. | TRBJ2-2 | TRBV23-1 | . | TGCGCCAGCAGTAAAACCGGGGAGCTGTTTTTT | CASSKTGELFF
. | TRBJ1-2 | TRBV28 | . | TGTGCCAGCAGTTTATTTGGAGGGTCCTATGGCTACACCTTC | CASSLFGGSYGYTF
TRBD1 | TRBJ2-5 | TRBV25-1 | once | TGTGCCAGCAGTAGGGGACAGGGAGAAGAGACCCAGTACTTC | CASSRGQGEETQYF
. | TRBJ2-5 | TRBV5-6 | . | TGTGCCAGCAGCGGGGACATAGGGGAGACCCAGTACTTC | CASSGDIGETQYF
. | TRBJ2-1 | TRBV11-3 | . | TGTGCCAGCAGCTTACTAGACTACAATGAGCAGTTCTTC | CASSLLDYNEQFF
. | TRBJ2-1 | TRBV7-9 | once | TGTGCCAGCAGCTTACCCCGGGGTTCGGGGCTCTCCTACAATGAGCAGTTCTTC | CASSLPRGSGLSYNEQFF
. | TRBJ2-5 | TRBV9 | . | TGTGCCAGCAGCGGCGGGACACCCCAAGAGACCCAGTACTTC | CASSGGTPQETQYF
TRBD1 | TRBJ2-5 | TRBV7-9 | . | TGTGCCAGCAGCTTAATCAGGGGGATACAAGAGACCCAGTACTTC | CASSLIRGIQETQYF
TRBD2 | TRBJ2-3 | TRBV10-2 | . | TGCGCCAGCAGTGTACGGGGGGGCCTGGATACGCAGTATTTT | CASSVRGGLDTQYF
TRBD1 | TRBJ2-7 | TRBV4-2 | . | TGTGCCAGCAGCCAATTCCGGGACAGCTCCTACGAGCAGTACTTC | CASSQFRDSSYEQYF
. | TRBJ1-1 | TRBV15 | . | TGTGCCACCAGCAGAGTTCCGGCAGAATACCCTGCTGAAGCTTTCTTT | CATSRVPAEYPAEAFF
TRBD1 | TRBJ1-6 | TRBV27 | . | TGTGCCAGCAGTTTTCGGGCTAGCAGGGGGAATTCACCCCTCCACTTT | CASSFRASRGNSPLHF
. | TRBJ1-1 | TRBV5-6 | . | TGTGCCAGCACCCCAGGTATTGGCACTGAAGCTTTCTTT | CASTPGIGTEAFF
. | TRBJ2-1 | TRBV25-1 | . | TGTGCCAGCGGCTGGGGCTCCTACAATGAGCAGTTCTTC | CASGWGSYNEQFF
. | TRBJ2-3 | TRBV4-1 | few | TGCGCCAGCAGCCAAGATGCTACAGATACGCAGTATTTT | CASSQDATDTQYF
. | TRBJ2-5 | TRBV12-3/TRBV12-4 | once | TGTGCCAGCAGTCTGGGGTGGAACGTGGAGACCCAGTACTTC | CASSLGWNVETQYF
TRBD1 | TRBJ2-7 | TRBV9 | once | TGTGCCAGCAGCCAGGGACAGGGGGTGACCTACGAGCAGTACTTC | CASSQGQGVTYEQYF
. | TRBJ2-2 | TRBV12-3/TRBV12-4 | . | TGTGCCAGCAGCCATCGACGGGACACCTCGAGCACCGGGGAGCTGTTTTTT | CASSHRRDTSSTGELFF
. | TRBJ2-4 | TRBV4-1 | . | TGCGCCAGCAGCCAAGCAGGGAACGGGGTAGCCAAAAACATTCAGTACTTC | CASSQAGNGVAKNIQYF
. | TRBJ2-7 | TRBV7-9 | . | TGTGCCAGCAAGGCAGGGACCTCCTACGAGCAGTACTTC | CASKAGTSYEQYF
TRBD1 | TRBJ2-1 | TRBV9 | . | TGTGCCAGCAGTGTCCGGGACAGGGTCCTCAATGAGCAGTTCTTC | CASSVRDRVLNEQFF
TRBD1 | TRBJ1-1 | TRBV19 | . | TGTGCCAGTAGCCCCCACCCCGGGACAGGGAGGGACACTGAAGCTTTCTTT | CASSPHPGTGRDTEAFF
TRBD2 | TRBJ2-3 | TRBV5-6 | once | TGTGCCAGCAGCTCGGAGGGTGGGGACTACACAGATACGCAGTATTTT | CASSSEGGDYTDTQYF
TRBD1 | TRBJ2-7 | TRBV4-1 | once | TGCGCCAGCACCCCGACAGGGGGTTCCTACGAGCAGTACTTC | CASTPTGGSYEQYF
TRBD1 | TRBJ2-7 | TRBV7-7 | . | TGTGCCAGCAGCTTAGGACAGGGGGGCTACGAGCAGTACTTC | CASSLGQGGYEQYF
. | TRBJ2-7 | TRBV11-1 | . | TGTGCCAGCAGGCCCCCACCAGCTGTAACATTGTGGGGACACAGTTACGAGCAGTACTTC | CASRPPPAVTLWGHSYEQYF
. | TRBJ2-6 | TRBV4-2 | . | TGTGCCAGCAGCCCCAGAACTGGGGCCAACGTCCTGACTTTC | CASSPRTGANVLTF
. | TRBJ1-1 | TRBV6-1 | . | TGTGCCAGCAGTTCGCAGGTGACTTGGTCCACTGAAGCTTTCTTT | CASSSQVTWSTEAFF
. | TRBJ1-1 | TRBV6-2/TRBV6-3 | . | TGTGCCAGCAGTTACACGCTTTACAGTGACGAAGCTTTCTTT | CASSYTLYSDEAFF
. | TRBJ2-7 | TRBV28 | . | TGTGCCAGCAGTTCTCCGAATGGCCCCTACGAGCAGTACTTC | CASSSPNGPYEQYF
. | TRBJ1-5 | TRBV5-6 | . | TGTGCCAGCAGCGACCGAAGGGGCGGCAATCAGCCCCAGCATTTT | CASSDRRGGNQPQHF
. | TRBJ1-1 | TRBV4-2 | . | TGTGCCAGCAGCCCCCGTCCATCCGGGGAAGGGACCACTGAAGCTTTCTTT | CASSPRPSGEGTTEAFF
. | TRBJ1-1 | TRBV6-1 | . | TGTGCCAGCAGTGAAGCGGAGGGCTCGGGCACTGAAGCTTTCTTT | CASSEAEGSGTEAFF